This TCR beta chain came from a study of cytomegalovirus exposure and HLA in healthy donors. Germline assignment: CDR1 LGHNA and CDR2 YNFKEQ. After removal of 1 base from V and 1 base from J, the junction contained 5 bases not matched to a gene. CDR3 size: 17 residues. The PCR made use of 60 Vbeta and 13 Jbeta primers. The repertoire was sequenced with immunoSEQ multiplex PCR; TCRdb's copy has only in-frame clones and lacks some. The sample gives about 150,000 clones, 60% to 85% of which show up once; roughly 4% is in the top ten. This clonotype originated in a middle-aged woman in good health and CMV-seronegative. J is TRBJ2-5 and V is TRBV4-2; 11 bases are a match to TRBD2. Sequenced material: PBMCs. DNA for the CDR3: TGTGCCAGCAGCCAAGCCCCTAGCGGGGGGATCCAAGAGACCCAGTACTTC. Amino acid sequence: CASSQAPSGGIQETQYF.